The next 29 T cell receptor beta chains were all read from a single sample in a study of blood T cell repertoires in COVID-19. Profiled with immunoSEQ multiplex PCR; TCRdb holds only in-frame clones, not every one. The table includes a few hundred thousand clones, around 83% detected once. The sample comprised peripheral blood. These receptors all come from a man younger than 35 with active or convalescent COVID-19.

About this clone: One end of the junction fails to match germline, which may point to a read error. The chain uses TRBV5-1 and TRBJ2-4; weak D call: TRBD2 (6 bases). CDR1 and CDR2 from the germline V gene are SGHRS and YFSETQ. This CDR3 has 14 residues. The DNA of the CDR3 is TGCGCCAGCAGATTGGGACTCCCCGGGGACATTCAGTACTTC. This encodes CASRLGLPGDIQYF.

The chain has TRBV5-1 and TRBJ2-7; D ambiguous. V was trimmed by 0 bases and J by 4 bases, leaving 8 bases between them. Germline CDR1 and CDR2: SGHRS and YFSETQ. The length of the CDR3 is 13 residues. CDR3 residues: CASSLARSYEQYF. CDR3 DNA sequence: TGCGCCAGCAGCTTGGCCCGGTCGTACGAGCAGTACTTC. Filled out from reference TRBV5-1 and TRBJ2-7, the complete variable domain reads KAGVTQTPRYLIKTRGQQVTLSCSPISGHRSVSWYQQTPGQGLQFLFEYFSETQRNKGNFPGRFSGRQFSNSRSEMNVSTLELGDSALYLCASSLARSYEQYFGPGTRLTVT.

V gene TRBV7-9 combines with J gene TRBJ2-7, with 8 positions matching TRBD1. From germline, CDR1 is SEHNR and CDR2 FQNEAQ (reference sequence). The CDR3 extends over 14 amino acids. The V and J ends lost 5 bases and 6 bases, in that order; junction bases with no gene match: 9. The CDR3 loop is CASSITGGVVEQYF. The DNA for the CDR3 is TGTGCCAGCAGCATTACAGGGGGAGTGGTCGAGCAGTACTTC.

The V call is TRBV5-1, the J call TRBJ1-4, with D perhaps matching TRBD1 (5 bases). This CDR3 region has 14 residues. V lost 2 bases to trimming and J lost 5 bases, with 10 bases between them. Germline V lookup: CDR1 SGHRS, CDR2 YFSETQ. The DNA of the CDR3 is TGCGCCAGCAGCTTCGACAGAGCCAATGAAAAACTGTTTTTT. It codes for CASSFDRANEKLFF. The full variable domain, in which reference TRBV5-1 and TRBJ1-4 provide the parts outside the CDR3, is KAGVTQTPRYLIKTRGQQVTLSCSPISGHRSVSWYQQTPGQGLQFLFEYFSETQRNKGNFPGRFSGRQFSNSRSEMNVSTLELGDSALYLCASSFDRANEKLFFGSGTQLSVL.

The chain links TRBV19 to TRBJ2-7; the match to TRBD1 covers 8 bases. Losses at the gene ends were 5 bases for V and 5 bases for J; bases not matched to a gene: 14. This CDR3 has 16 residues. The germline V gene has CDR1 LNHDA and CDR2 SQIVND (reference sequence). The chain's CDR3 is CASSSGPGQVTHEQYF. In DNA form, the CDR3 reads TGTGCCAGTAGTTCTGGTCCGGGACAGGTGACCCACGAGCAGTACTTC.

The chain is built from TRBV29-1 and TRBJ1-2; unclear D gene. Germline values: CDR1 SQVTM, CDR2 ANQGSEA. There are 13 residues in the CDR3. V was cut by 4 bases and J by 0 bases, with 9 bases left in between. CDR3 in amino acids: CSVGEQPNYGYTF. DNA of the CDR3: TGCAGCGTTGGAGAACAGCCTAACTATGGCTACACCTTC. The whole variable domain, filled in from reference TRBV29-1 and TRBJ1-2, reads SAVISQKPSRDICQRGTSLTIQCQVDSQVTMMFWYRQQPGQSLTLIATANQGSEATYESGFVIDKFPISRPNLTFSTLTVSNMSPEDSSIYLCSVGEQPNYGYTFGSGTRLTVV.

The gene calls are TRBV29-1 and TRBJ2-7; D may be TRBD1 (6 bases). The CDR3 has 12 amino acids. Trimming took off 7 bases at V and 5 bases at J, with 15 bases between the two ends. Germline lookup yields CDR1 SQVTM and CDR2 ANQGSEA. The CDR3 region is CSAARGVHEQYF. In DNA form, the CDR3 reads TGCAGCGCCGCCAGGGGCGTCCACGAGCAGTACTTC.

This clone was counted a single time. This chain connects TRBV9 to TRBJ2-1; the D is unclear. Germline CDR1 reads SGDLS; CDR2 reads YYNGEE. Trimming stripped 0 bases from V and 5 bases from J, with 6 bases between. The CDR3 is 13 amino acids. The CDR3 nucleotides read TGTGCCAGCAGCGTAGCTATAAACAATGAGCAGTTCTTC. It encodes CASSVAINNEQFF. The full variable domain, completed using reference TRBV9 and TRBJ2-1, is DSGVTQTPKHLITATGQRVTLRCSPRSGDLSVYWYQQSLDQGLQFLIQYYNGEERAKGNILERFSAQQFPDLHSELNLSSLELGDSALYFCASSVAINNEQFFGPGTRLTVL.

This clone was recorded only once. This chain links TRBV29-1 with TRBJ2-7, with a possible D match to TRBD1 (6 bases). Trimming took off 2 bases at V and 5 bases at J, with 10 bases between the two ends. The CDR3 loop spans 12 amino acids. Germline CDR1 is SQVTM and CDR2 is ANQGSEA. This CDR3 is CSVEKYRDEQYF. Here the CDR3 DNA reads TGCAGCGTTGAAAAGTACAGGGACGAGCAGTACTTC.

Points on this clone: Other DNA sequences in this sample translate to the same CDR3. CDR3: CASSLYNEQFF. Written as DNA, the CDR3 is TGTGCCAGCAGTCTTTACAATGAGCAGTTCTTC. V usage is TRBV28 and J usage is TRBJ2-1; D gene ambiguous. Looked up from germline, CDR1 is MDHEN and CDR2 is SYDVKM. The CDR3 is 11 residues long. With 5 bases removed from V and 4 bases from J, the gap between germline ends came to 3 bases.

This chain links TRBV6-6 with TRBJ2-7; tentatively, D is TRBD1 (6 bases). This CDR3 is 14 amino acids long. Trimming shortened V by 8 bases and J by 2 bases, and 16 bases separated the two germline ends. CDR1 is MNHNY and CDR2 is SVGAGI in the germline V gene (reference sequence). The CDR3 DNA is TGTGCCAGCTTACAGGGAACGGGCACCTACGAGCAGTACTTC. It is translated as CASLQGTGTYEQYF.

The J gene is TRBJ2-7, the V gene TRBV7-3; 9 nucleotides align to TRBD1. CDR1 and CDR2 (germline): SGHTA, FQGTGA. There are 14 residues in the CDR3. Trimming removed 2 bases from V and 6 bases from J; junction bases left unmatched: 5. The CDR3 spells CASSLGTGRSEQYF. The CDR3 DNA reads as TGTGCCAGCAGCTTAGGGACAGGGAGGTCCGAGCAGTACTTC.

The V and J genes are TRBV29-1 and TRBJ2-2, with D hard to call. In germline, CDR1 is SQVTM, CDR2 ANQGSEA. V lost 5 bases and J lost 3, with 7 bases in between. The CDR3 length is 12 residues. The CDR3 protein is CSVINYTGELFF. The CDR3 DNA is TGCAGCGTTATCAATTACACCGGGGAGCTGTTTTTT.

The V call is TRBV11-3, the J call TRBJ2-5; 11 positions match TRBD2. Germline CDR1 is SGHNT and CDR2 is YENEEA. J lost 4 bases, V lost 1 base, and 8 bases had no gene match. The CDR3 has 17 residues. The CDR3 DNA reads as TGTGCCAGCAGCTTAGCTAGCGGGAGGCGGGTTCGAGAGACCCAGTACTTC. Translating gives CASSLASGRRVRETQYF.

The chain recombines TRBV6-2 or TRBV6-3 with TRBJ2-7; possibly TRBD1 for D (6 bases). The ends were cut back, 5 bases at V and 6 bases at J, with 17 bases in the middle. CDR3 size: 14 residues. Germline V gene data show CDR1 as MNHEY and CDR2 as SVGEGT. CDR3 sequence: CASSASGTIPEQYF. The CDR3 coding sequence is TGTGCCAGCAGTGCCTCCGGGACAATCCCCGAGCAGTACTTC.

The chain has TRBV9 and TRBJ2-7; the D is unclear. Germline-derived CDR1 and CDR2 are SGDLS and YYNGEE. The CDR3 extends over 14 amino acids. The ends were cut back, 0 bases at V and 2 bases at J, with 9 bases in the middle. This CDR3 is CASSVGVSPYEQYF. The CDR3 bases are TGTGCCAGCAGCGTAGGCGTTTCCCCCTACGAGCAGTACTTC.

V gene TRBV10-3 combines with J gene TRBJ2-7; TRBD1 aligns across 10 bases. V gave up 6 bases and J gave up 5 bases; unmatched junction bases: 7. Germline CDR1 ENHRY, CDR2 SYGVKD. The CDR3 contains 14 residues. The DNA of the CDR3 is TGTGCCATCAGCAGACAGGGGGCCGTAAACGAGCAGTACTTC. Translating gives CAISRQGAVNEQYF.

The gene calls are TRBV7-9 and TRBJ2-3, with D possibly being TRBD1 (5 bases). There are 15 residues in the CDR3. Germline V gene lookup returns CDR1 SEHNR and CDR2 FQNEAQ (reference sequence). Trimming stripped 6 bases from V and 2 bases from J, with 15 bases between. The CDR3 DNA is TGTGCCAGCAGTCCTGACAGACCACCCACAGATACGCAGTATTTT. Its protein is CASSPDRPPTDTQYF.

The chain links TRBV24-1 to TRBJ2-3; D call uncertain. The CDR3 length is 12 residues. Per the germline V gene, CDR1 is KGHDR and CDR2 is SFDVKD. Trimming left V 5 bases short and J 5 bases short, with 7 bases between. The CDR3 nucleotides are TGTGCCACCAGTGGCCCGGGAGATACGCAGTATTTT. Translation gives CATSGPGDTQYF.

This chain links TRBV30 with TRBJ1-5; 7 bases agree with TRBD1. The germline V gene has CDR1 GTSNPN and CDR2 SVGIG (reference sequence). The CDR3 has 13 residues. Trimming took 2 bases from V and 9 from J; bases not matched to a gene: 7. The CDR3 region is CAWSPTGPGPQHF. DNA of the CDR3: TGTGCCTGGAGTCCGACAGGGCCTGGGCCCCAGCATTTT.

This clone was seen once. V usage is TRBV11-2 and J usage is TRBJ1-5; the D gene is possibly TRBD1 (6 bases). CDR1 SGHAT and CDR2 FQNNGV come from the germline V gene. This CDR3 spans 13 amino acids. Trimming stripped 1 base from V and 5 bases from J, with 6 bases between. The CDR3 DNA reads as TGTGCCAGCAGCTTAGGGGGGCATCAGCCCCAGCATTTT. It is translated as CASSLGGHQPQHF.

CDR3 sequence (DNA): TGTGCCAGCACCTCGGGGGGCTATGGCTACACCTTC. Its translation: CASTSGGYGYTF. The rearrangement links TRBV28 to TRBJ1-2, with D perhaps matching TRBD1 (5 bases). The CDR3 is 12 amino acids. Trimming cost V 7 bases and J 4 bases, with 10 bases left between them. The germline gives CDR1 MDHEN, CDR2 SYDVKM.

V usage is TRBV10-1 and J usage is TRBJ2-3; TRBD2 aligns across 8 bases. V trimming: 7 bases; J trimming: 1 base; junction bases outside the gene matches: 4. CDR1 and CDR2 from the germline V gene are WNHNN and SYGVQD (reference sequence). CDR3 length: 14 residues. The CDR3 DNA reads TGCGCCAGCAATAGCGGGGAAGGCACAGATACGCAGTATTTT. This codes for CASNSGEGTDTQYF.

V is TRBV28 and J is TRBJ1-5; no clear D. The CDR3 loop spans 12 amino acids. V was trimmed by 8 bases and J by 0 bases, leaving 5 bases between them. Germline V gene lookup returns CDR1 MDHEN and CDR2 SYDVKM. The CDR3 DNA follows: TGTGCCAGCCAATTTAGCAATCAGCCCCAGCATTTT. Translated: CASQFSNQPQHF.

DNA for the CDR3: TGTGCTAGTGGTTCCTTCAGGGGGACCGGGGAGCTGTTTTTT. Its translation is CASGSFRGTGELFF. This rearrangement joins TRBV12-5 to TRBJ2-2; 7 nucleotides agree with TRBD1. V was pared by 4 bases and J by 5 bases, with 4 bases of the junction left unmatched. The CDR3 contains 14 residues. Germline V gives CDR1 LGHNT, CDR2 FRNRAP. Full variable domain (rest looked up from reference TRBV12-5 and TRBJ2-2): DARVTQTPRHKVTEMGQEVTMRCQPILGHNTVFWYRQTMMQGLELLAYFRNRAPLDDSGMPKDRFSAEMPDATLATLKIQPSEPRDSAVYFCASGSFRGTGELFFGEGSRLTVL.

This clone was seen only once. For the CDR3, the DNA is TGCAGCGTTGAAGTTGTGGAAACTAGCTCCTACGAGCAGTACTTC. Encoded protein: CSVEVVETSSYEQYF. The rearrangement uses TRBV29-1 and TRBJ2-7; D is possibly TRBD2 (5 bases). There are 15 residues in the CDR3. Trimming shortened V by 1 base and J by 0 bases, and 13 bases separated the two germline ends. Germline CDR1 and CDR2: SQVTM and ANQGSEA.

The chain is built from TRBV7-3 and TRBJ2-2; 8 nucleotides line up with TRBD1. Germline V gene lookup returns CDR1 SGHTA and CDR2 FQGTGA. The CDR3 is 15 amino acids. V lost 5 bases and J lost 1; bases outside the gene matches: 3. CDR3 sequence reads: CASSPGTGNTGELFF. The DNA for the CDR3 is TGTGCCAGCAGCCCTGGGACAGGGAACACCGGGGAGCTGTTTTTT.

V gene TRBV7-2 combines with J gene TRBJ1-6, with D unclear. Trimming left V 4 bases short and J 10 bases short, with 17 bases between. Germline values: CDR1 SGHTA, CDR2 FQGNSA. The CDR3 spans 15 residues. CDR3 in amino acids: CASSSGSGLNSPLHF. The DNA of the CDR3 is TGTGCCAGCAGCTCCGGGTCCGGGTTAAACTCACCCCTCCACTTT. Based on the CDR3 plus reference TRBV7-2 and TRBJ1-6, the full variable domain is GAGVSQSPSNKVTEKGKDVELRCDPISGHTALYWYRQSLGQGLEFLIYFQGNSAPDKSGLPSDRFSAERTGGSVSTLTIQRTQQEDSAVYLCASSSGSGLNSPLHFGNGTRLTVT.

V gene TRBV5-1 combines with J gene TRBJ2-3; 8 bases line up with TRBD1. This CDR3 is built from 15 residues. V shed 4 bases and J 6 bases; nucleotides not matched to a gene: 10. Per the germline V gene, CDR1 is SGHRS and CDR2 is YFSETQ. CDR3 loop: CASSPLTGVVDTQYF. CDR3 DNA sequence: TGCGCCAGCAGCCCGTTGACAGGGGTGGTCGATACGCAGTATTTT. Filled out from reference TRBV5-1 and TRBJ2-3, the complete variable domain reads KAGVTQTPRYLIKTRGQQVTLSCSPISGHRSVSWYQQTPGQGLQFLFEYFSETQRNKGNFPGRFSGRQFSNSRSEMNVSTLELGDSALYLCASSPLTGVVDTQYFGPGTRLTVL.